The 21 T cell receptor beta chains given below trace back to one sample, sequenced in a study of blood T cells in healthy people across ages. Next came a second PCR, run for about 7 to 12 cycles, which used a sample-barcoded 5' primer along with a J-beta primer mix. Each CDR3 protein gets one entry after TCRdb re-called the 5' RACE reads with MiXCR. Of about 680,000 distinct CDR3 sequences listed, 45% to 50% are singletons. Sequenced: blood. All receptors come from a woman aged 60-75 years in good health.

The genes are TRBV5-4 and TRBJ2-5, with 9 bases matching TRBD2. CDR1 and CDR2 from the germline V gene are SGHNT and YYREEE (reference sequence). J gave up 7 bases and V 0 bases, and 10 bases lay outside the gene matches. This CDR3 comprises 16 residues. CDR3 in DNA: TGTGCCAGCAGCTTGGATCCTAGCGGGACCGCAGGGACCCAGTACTTC. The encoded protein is CASSLDPSGTAGTQYF.

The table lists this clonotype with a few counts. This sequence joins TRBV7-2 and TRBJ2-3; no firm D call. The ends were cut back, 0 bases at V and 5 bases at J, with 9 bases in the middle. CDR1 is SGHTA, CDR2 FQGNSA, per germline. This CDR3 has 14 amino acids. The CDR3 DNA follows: TGTGCCAGCAGCTTAGCCACAAGGGTAGATACGCAGTATTTT. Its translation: CASSLATRVDTQYF.

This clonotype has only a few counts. CDR3 DNA: TGCAGTGCCAACTTAGCGGGTCGATCTCAAGAGACCCAGTACTTC. It specifies CSANLAGRSQETQYF. The chain links TRBV20-1 to TRBJ2-5, with 7 bases that match TRBD2. Trimming removed 6 bases from V and 2 bases from J; junction bases left unmatched: 12. The V gene's germline CDR1 is DFQATT and CDR2 SNEGSKA (reference sequence). This CDR3 has 15 residues.

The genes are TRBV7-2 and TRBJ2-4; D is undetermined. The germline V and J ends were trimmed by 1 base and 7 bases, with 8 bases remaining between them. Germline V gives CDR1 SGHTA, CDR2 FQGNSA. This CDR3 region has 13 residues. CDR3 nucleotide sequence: TGTGCCAGCAGCTTAGGTCCCTCCAACATTCAGTACTTC. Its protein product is CASSLGPSNIQYF.

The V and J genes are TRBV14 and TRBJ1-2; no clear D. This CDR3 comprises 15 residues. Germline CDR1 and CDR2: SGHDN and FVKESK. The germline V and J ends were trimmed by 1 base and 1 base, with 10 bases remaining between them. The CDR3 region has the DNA TGTGCCAGCAGCCAAGGCGCGTCTTTTAACTATGGCTACACCTTC. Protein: CASSQGASFNYGYTF. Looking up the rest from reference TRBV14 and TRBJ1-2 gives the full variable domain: EAGVTQFPSHSVIEKGQTVTLRCDPISGHDNLYWYRRVMGKEIKFLLHFVKESKQDESGMPNNRFLAERTGGTYSTLKVQPAELEDSGVYFCASSQGASFNYGYTFGSGTRLTVV.

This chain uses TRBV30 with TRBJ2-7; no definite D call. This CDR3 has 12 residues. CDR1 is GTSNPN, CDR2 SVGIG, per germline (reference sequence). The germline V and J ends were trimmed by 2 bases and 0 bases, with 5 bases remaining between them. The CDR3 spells CAWSPHSYEQYF. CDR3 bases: TGTGCCTGGAGTCCACACTCCTACGAGCAGTACTTC.

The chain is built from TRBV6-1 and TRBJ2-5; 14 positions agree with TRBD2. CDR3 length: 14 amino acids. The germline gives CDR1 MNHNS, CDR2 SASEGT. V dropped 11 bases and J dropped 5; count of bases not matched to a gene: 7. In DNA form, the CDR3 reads TGTGCCGGGACTAGCGGGAGCGCCGTGGAGACCCAGTACTTC. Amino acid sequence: CAGTSGSAVETQYF.

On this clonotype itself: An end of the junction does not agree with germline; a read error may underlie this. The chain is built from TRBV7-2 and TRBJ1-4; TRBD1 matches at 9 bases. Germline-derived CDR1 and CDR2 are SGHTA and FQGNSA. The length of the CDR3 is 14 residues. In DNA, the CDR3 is TGTGCCTGCAGTTCGACAGGGGGGACCGAAAAACTGTTTTTT. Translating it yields CACSSTGGTEKLFF.

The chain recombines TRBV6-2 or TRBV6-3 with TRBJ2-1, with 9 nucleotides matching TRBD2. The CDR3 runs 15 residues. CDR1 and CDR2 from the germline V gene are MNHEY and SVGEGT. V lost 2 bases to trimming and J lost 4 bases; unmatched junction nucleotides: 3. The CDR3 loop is CASSYVLAGYNEQFF. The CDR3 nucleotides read TGTGCCAGCAGTTACGTCCTAGCGGGGTACAATGAGCAGTTCTTC.

The CDR3 loop reads CASSQKGGLDGNTIYF. In nucleotides, the CDR3 is TGTGCCAGCAGCCAAAAGGGAGGGTTGGATGGAAACACCATATATTTT. This chain connects TRBV4-2 to TRBJ1-3; no clear D. Per the germline V gene, CDR1 is LGHNA and CDR2 is YNFKEQ. V was shortened by 2 bases and J by 3 bases, with 14 bases between the two germline ends. This CDR3 comprises 16 residues.

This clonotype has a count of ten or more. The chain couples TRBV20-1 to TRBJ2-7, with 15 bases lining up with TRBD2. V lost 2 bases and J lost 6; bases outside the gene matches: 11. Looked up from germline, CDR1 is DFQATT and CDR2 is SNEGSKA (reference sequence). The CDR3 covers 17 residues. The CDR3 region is CSARMAGTSGRLVEQYF. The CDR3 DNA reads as TGCAGTGCTAGAATGGCCGGGACTAGCGGGAGGCTGGTCGAGCAGTACTTC.

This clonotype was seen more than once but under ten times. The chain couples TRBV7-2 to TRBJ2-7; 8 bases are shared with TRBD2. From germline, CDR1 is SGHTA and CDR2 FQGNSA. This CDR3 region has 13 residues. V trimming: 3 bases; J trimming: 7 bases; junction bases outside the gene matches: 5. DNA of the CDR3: TGTGCCAGCAGCTTGGTTAGCGGGATTGAGCAGTACTTC. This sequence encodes CASSLVSGIEQYF.

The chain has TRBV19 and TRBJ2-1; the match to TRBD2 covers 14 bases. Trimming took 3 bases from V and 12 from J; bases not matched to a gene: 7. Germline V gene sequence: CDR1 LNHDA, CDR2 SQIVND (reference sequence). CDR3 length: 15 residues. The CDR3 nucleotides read TGTGCCAGTAGTATTGGGACGGGACTAGCGGGAGTGCAGTTCTTC. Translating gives CASSIGTGLAGVQFF.

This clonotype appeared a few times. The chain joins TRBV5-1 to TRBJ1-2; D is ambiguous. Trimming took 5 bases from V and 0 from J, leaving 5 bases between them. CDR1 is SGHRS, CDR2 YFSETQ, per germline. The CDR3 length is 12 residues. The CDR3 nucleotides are TGCGCCAGCAGGGCGTCTAACTATGGCTACACCTTC. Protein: CASRASNYGYTF.

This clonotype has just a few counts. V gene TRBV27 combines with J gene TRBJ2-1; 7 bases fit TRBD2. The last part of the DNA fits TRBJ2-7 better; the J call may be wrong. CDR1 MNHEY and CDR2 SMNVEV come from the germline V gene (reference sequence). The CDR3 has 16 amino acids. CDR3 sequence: CASSSQAGDYGNEQYF. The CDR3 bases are TGTGCCAGCAGTTCTCAGGCGGGAGACTATGGCAATGAGCAGTACTTC.

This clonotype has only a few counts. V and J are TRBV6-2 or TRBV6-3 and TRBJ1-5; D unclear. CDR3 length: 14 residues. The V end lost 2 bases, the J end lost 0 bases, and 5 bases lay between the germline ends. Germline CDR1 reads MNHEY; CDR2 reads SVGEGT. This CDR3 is CASSYISSNQPQHF. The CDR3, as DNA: TGTGCCAGCAGTTACATAAGTAGCAATCAGCCCCAGCATTTT.

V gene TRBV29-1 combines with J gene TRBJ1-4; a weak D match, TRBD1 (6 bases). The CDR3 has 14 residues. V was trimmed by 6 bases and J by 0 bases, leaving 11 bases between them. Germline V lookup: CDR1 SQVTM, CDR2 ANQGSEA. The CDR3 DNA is TGCAGCGTATCAACAGGGACAACTAATGAAAAACTGTTTTTT. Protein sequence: CSVSTGTTNEKLFF.

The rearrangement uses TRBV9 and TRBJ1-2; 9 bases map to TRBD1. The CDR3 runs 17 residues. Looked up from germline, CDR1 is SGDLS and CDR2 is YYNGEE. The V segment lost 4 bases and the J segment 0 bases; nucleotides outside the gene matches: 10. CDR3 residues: CASSPGTGKEANYGYTF. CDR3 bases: TGTGCCAGCAGCCCCGGGACAGGGAAAGAGGCTAACTATGGCTACACCTTC.

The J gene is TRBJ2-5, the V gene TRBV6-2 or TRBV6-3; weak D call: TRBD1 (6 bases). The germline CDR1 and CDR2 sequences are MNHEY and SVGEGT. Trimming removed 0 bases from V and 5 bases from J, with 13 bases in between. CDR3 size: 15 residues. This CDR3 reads CASSYSEDRGETQYF. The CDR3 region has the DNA TGTGCCAGCAGTTACTCAGAGGACAGAGGGGAGACCCAGTACTTC.

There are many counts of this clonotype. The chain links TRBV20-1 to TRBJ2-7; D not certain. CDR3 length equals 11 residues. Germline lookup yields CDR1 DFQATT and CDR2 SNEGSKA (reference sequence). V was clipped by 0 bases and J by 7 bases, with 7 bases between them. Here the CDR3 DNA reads TGCAGTGCTAGAGATAATGGAGAGCAGTACTTC. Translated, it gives CSARDNGEQYF.

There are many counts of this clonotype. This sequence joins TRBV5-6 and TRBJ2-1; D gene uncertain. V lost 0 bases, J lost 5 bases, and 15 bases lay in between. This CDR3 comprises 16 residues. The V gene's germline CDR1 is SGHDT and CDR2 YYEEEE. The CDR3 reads CASSLASATTHNEQFF. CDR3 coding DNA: TGTGCCAGCAGCTTGGCCAGCGCGACCACTCACAATGAGCAGTTCTTC.